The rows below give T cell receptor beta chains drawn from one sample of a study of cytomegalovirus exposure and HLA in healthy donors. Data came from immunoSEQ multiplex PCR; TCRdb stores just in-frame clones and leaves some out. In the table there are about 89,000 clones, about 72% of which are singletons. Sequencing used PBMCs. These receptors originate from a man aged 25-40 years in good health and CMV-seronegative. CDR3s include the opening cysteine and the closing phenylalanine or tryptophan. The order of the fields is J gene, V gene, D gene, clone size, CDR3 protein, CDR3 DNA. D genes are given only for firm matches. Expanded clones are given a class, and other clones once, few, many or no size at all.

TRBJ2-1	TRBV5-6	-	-	CASSRGREGWFF	TGTGCCAGCAGCAGGGGGAGGGAGGGATGGTTCTTC
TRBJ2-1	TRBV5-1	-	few	CASSLEQGPYNEQFF	TGCGCCAGCAGCTTGGAACAGGGTCCCTACAATGAGCAGTTCTTC
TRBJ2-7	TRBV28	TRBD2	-	CASGYAGGYEQYF	TGTGCCAGCGGGTATGCGGGAGGCTACGAGCAGTACTTC
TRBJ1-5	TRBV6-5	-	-	CASSLQASSNQPQHF	TGTGCCAGCAGCCTACAGGCCTCCTCTAATCAGCCCCAGCATTTT
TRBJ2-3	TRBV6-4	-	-	CASSDSPSLSTDTQYF	TGTGCCAGCAGTGACTCTCCGAGTCTGAGCACAGATACGCAGTATTTT
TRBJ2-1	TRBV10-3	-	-	CAISEDQGYENEQFF	TGTGCCATCAGTGAGGATCAGGGATACGAAAATGAGCAGTTCTTC
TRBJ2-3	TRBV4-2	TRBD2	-	CASSQDPSSGVTDTQYF	TGTGCCAGCAGCCAAGACCCGTCTAGCGGGGTCACAGATACGCAGTATTTT
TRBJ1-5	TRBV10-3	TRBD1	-	CAISEAQGGQPQHF	TGTGCCATCAGTGAAGCCCAGGGGGGTCAGCCCCAGCATTTT
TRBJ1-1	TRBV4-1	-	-	CASSQVRGNTEAFF	TGCGCCAGCAGCCAGGTCAGGGGGAACACTGAAGCTTTCTTT
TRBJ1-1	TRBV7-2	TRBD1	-	CASSPQGANTEAFF	TGTGCCAGCAGCCCACAGGGGGCGAACACTGAAGCTTTCTTT
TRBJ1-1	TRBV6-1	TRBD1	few	CASDRGQSTEAFF	TGTGCCAGCGACAGGGGGCAGAGCACTGAAGCTTTCTTT
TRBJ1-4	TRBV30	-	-	CAWSPGGGANEKLFF	TGTGCCTGGAGCCCCGGGGGGGGTGCCAATGAAAAACTGTTTTTT
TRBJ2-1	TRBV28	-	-	CASRLQLGSYNEQFF	TGTGCCAGCAGGTTACAACTAGGCTCCTACAATGAGCAGTTCTTC
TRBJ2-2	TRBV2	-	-	CASSPLFTHVSGELFF	TGTGCCAGCAGTCCCCTATTTACCCATGTCTCCGGGGAGCTGTTTTTT
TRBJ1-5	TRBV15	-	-	CATSRRTGDSQPQHF	TGTGCCACCAGCAGACGTACGGGGGATAGTCAGCCCCAGCATTTT
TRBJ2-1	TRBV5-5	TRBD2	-	CASSWGVAGGNEQFF	TGTGCCAGCAGCTGGGGCGTAGCGGGGGGGAATGAGCAGTTCTTC
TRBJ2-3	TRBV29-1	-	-	CSVEFQSTDTQYF	TGCAGCGTTGAATTCCAGTCCACAGATACGCAGTATTTT
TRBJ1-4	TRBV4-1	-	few	CASSQAVNEKLFF	TGCGCCAGCAGCCAAGCGGTTAATGAAAAACTGTTTTTT
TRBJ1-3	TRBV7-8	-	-	CASSLARHPLRNTIYF	TGTGCCAGCAGCTTAGCGCGTCATCCGCTGCGGAACACCATATATTTT
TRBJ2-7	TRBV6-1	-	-	CASSEQIHEQYF	TGTGCCAGCAGTGAACAAATCCACGAGCAGTACTTC
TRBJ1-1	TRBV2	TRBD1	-	CASSVPRTGGTEAFF	TGTGCCAGCAGTGTTCCCCGGACAGGGGGAACTGAAGCTTTCTTT
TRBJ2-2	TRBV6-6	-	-	CASSFPTDNTGELFF	TGTGCCAGCAGTTTCCCCACAGATAACACCGGGGAGCTGTTTTTT
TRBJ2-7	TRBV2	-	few	CASSPNVEALGAYEQYF	TGTGCCAGCAGTCCAAACGTAGAAGCTTTGGGAGCCTACGAGCAGTACTTC
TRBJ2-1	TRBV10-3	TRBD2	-	CAISEGGRVNGQFF	TGTGCCATCAGTGAGGGCGGGAGGGTTAATGGGCAGTTCTTC
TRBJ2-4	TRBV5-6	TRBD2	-	CASRQLSGMADIQYF	TGTGCCAGCAGGCAACTGAGCGGGATGGCGGACATTCAGTACTTC
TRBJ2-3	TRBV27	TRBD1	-	CASSPLRQGTDTQYF	TGTGCCAGCAGTCCGCTTCGACAGGGGACAGATACGCAGTATTTT
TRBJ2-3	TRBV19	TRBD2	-	CASSGCWAGRGSTDTQYF	TGTGCCAGTAGTGGGTGTTGGGCGGGGAGGGGTAGCACAGATACGCAGTATTTT
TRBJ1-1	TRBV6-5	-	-	CAIKVGSEAFF	TGTGCCATCAAGGTCGGGAGTGAAGCTTTCTTT
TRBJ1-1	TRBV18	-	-	CASSPPAQGLEAFF	TGTGCCAGCTCACCACCCGCTCAGGGACTTGAAGCTTTCTTT
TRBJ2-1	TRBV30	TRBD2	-	CAWMGLAGFEQFF	TGTGCCTGGATGGGACTAGCGGGATTTGAGCAGTTCTTC
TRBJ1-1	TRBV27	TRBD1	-	CASSIGTGTRTEAFF	TGTGCCAGCAGTATAGGGACAGGGACAAGGACTGAAGCTTTCTTT
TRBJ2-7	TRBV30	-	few	CAWCGWGRYEQYF	TGTGCCTGGTGCGGCTGGGGCAGGTACGAGCAGTACTTC
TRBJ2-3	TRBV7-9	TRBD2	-	CASSLVTSGTDTQYF	TGTGCCAGCAGCTTGGTGACTAGCGGCACAGATACGCAGTATTTT
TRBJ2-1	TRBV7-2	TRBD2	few	CASSSTSGRGNEQFF	TGTGCCAGCAGCTCCACTAGCGGGAGGGGAAATGAGCAGTTCTTC
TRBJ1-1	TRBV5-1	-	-	CASSLGHTGTEAFF	TGCGCCAGCAGCTTGGGACACACCGGAACTGAAGCTTTCTTT
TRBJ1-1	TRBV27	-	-	CASSSPSALKGMNTEAFF	TGTGCCAGCAGTTCGCCCAGTGCCCTCAAGGGGATGAACACTGAAGCTTTCTTT
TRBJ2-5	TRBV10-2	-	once	CASSESSSVETQYF	TGCGCCAGCAGTGAGTCGAGTAGCGTCGAGACCCAGTACTTC
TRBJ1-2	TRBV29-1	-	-	CSVDRGGDYTF	TGCAGCGTTGACCGGGGGGGAGACTACACCTTC
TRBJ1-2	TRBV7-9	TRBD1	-	CASNRQGVDYYGYTF	TGTGCCAGCAACCGACAGGGGGTAGATTACTATGGCTACACCTTC
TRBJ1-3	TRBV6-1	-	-	CASSDQGSSGNTIYF	TGTGCCAGCAGTGATCAGGGGTCCTCTGGAAACACCATATATTTT
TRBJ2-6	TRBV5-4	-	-	CASSLVAGPVSGANVLTF	TGTGCCAGCAGCTTGGTTGCAGGTCCGGTCTCTGGGGCCAACGTCCTGACTTTC
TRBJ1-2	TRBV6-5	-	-	CASSYGSGGYTF	TGTGCCAGCAGTTACGGCTCCGGGGGCTACACCTTC
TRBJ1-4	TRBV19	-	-	CASSIAYNEKLFF	TGTGCCAGTAGTATAGCTTATAATGAAAAACTGTTTTTT
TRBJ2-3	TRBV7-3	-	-	CASSLSRLDTQYF	TGTGCCAGCAGCTTATCTAGGTTAGATACGCAGTATTTT
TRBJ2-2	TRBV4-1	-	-	CASSQIGGSGELFF	TGCGCCAGCAGCCAAATAGGAGGGTCCGGGGAGCTGTTTTTT
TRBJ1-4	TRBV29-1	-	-	CSVVYLDPNEKLFF	TGCAGCGTTGTGTATCTAGATCCTAATGAAAAACTGTTTTTT
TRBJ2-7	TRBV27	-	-	CASSSYFSSYEQYF	TGTGCCAGCAGTTCCTACTTTAGCTCCTACGAGCAGTACTTC
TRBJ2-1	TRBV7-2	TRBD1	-	CASSPGTGGYNEQFF	TGTGCCAGCAGCCCCGGGACAGGGGGTTACAATGAGCAGTTCTTC
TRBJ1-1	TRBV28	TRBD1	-	CATEVGQGRPEAFF	TGTGCCACCGAAGTGGGACAGGGGAGGCCTGAAGCTTTCTTT